These T cell receptor beta chains were read from a single sample in a study of metastatic and nonmetastatic thyroid tumors. TCRdb re-analyzed the PCR reads using MiXCR. The sample shows some 10,000 clones, around 10% of them seen only once. The sequenced material came from blood. The receptors were gathered from a female donor with papillary thyroid cancer or a benign thyroid nodule (not recorded which). Some clones in this sample may be carry-over from other donors' samples. The CDR3 runs from the conserved cysteine through the conserved F or W. The D gene is left open where the match is weak. Size values are once, few and many counts, or a class for expanded clones, and some rows have none.

d_call: TRBD2
clone_size: many
j_call: TRBJ2-1
v_call: TRBV20-1
cdr3_nt: TGCAGTGCTACCGGGACTAGCGGCGCCTACAATGAGCAGTTCTTC
cdr3_aa: CSATGTSGAYNEQFF

d_call: NA
clone_size: medium-sized
j_call: TRBJ2-2
v_call: TRBV6-1
cdr3_nt: TGTGCCAGCAGTGAACGACACGACGGCGGGGAGCTGTTTTTT
cdr3_aa: CASSERHDGGELFF

d_call: NA
clone_size: many
j_call: TRBJ1-4
v_call: TRBV5-5
cdr3_nt: TGTGCCAGCAGCTTTACTGGTGAAAAACTGTTTTTT
cdr3_aa: CASSFTGEKLFF

d_call: TRBD1
clone_size: many
j_call: TRBJ2-1
v_call: TRBV4-1
cdr3_nt: TGCGCCAGCAGCCAAGTAGCCCTAGGACAGGGTACGCAGTTCTTC
cdr3_aa: CASSQVALGQGTQFF

d_call: NA
clone_size: many
j_call: TRBJ2-7
v_call: TRBV28
cdr3_nt: TGTGCCAGCGGCCCCTTGGGGGCGGGTAGCTCCTACGAGCAGTACTTC
cdr3_aa: CASGPLGAGSSYEQYF

d_call: TRBD2
clone_size: many
j_call: TRBJ2-5
v_call: TRBV29-1
cdr3_nt: TGCAGCTATCGCGCGGGGGGCCGGGGAGAGACCCAGTACTTC
cdr3_aa: CSYRAGGRGETQYF

d_call: TRBD2
clone_size: NA
j_call: TRBJ2-3
v_call: TRBV18
cdr3_nt: TGTGCCAGCTCCCGGACTAGCGGCACAGATACGCAGTATTTT
cdr3_aa: CASSRTSGTDTQYF

d_call: TRBD1
clone_size: many
j_call: TRBJ1-1
v_call: TRBV2
cdr3_nt: TGTGCCAGCAGTATGATGGACAGGGCACGGAACACTGAAGCTTTCTTT
cdr3_aa: CASSMMDRARNTEAFF

d_call: TRBD1
clone_size: medium-sized
j_call: TRBJ1-2
v_call: TRBV4-1
cdr3_nt: TGCGCCAGCAGCTACAGGACAGGGGACTATGGCTACACCTTC
cdr3_aa: CASSYRTGDYGYTF

d_call: NA
clone_size: NA
j_call: TRBJ2-2
v_call: TRBV11-2
cdr3_nt: TGTGCCAGCAGCCGGGACTCCACCGGGGAGCTGTTTTTT
cdr3_aa: CASSRDSTGELFF

d_call: TRBD1
clone_size: many
j_call: TRBJ1-1
v_call: TRBV29-1
cdr3_nt: TGCAGCGTCGAGCCGATGACAGGGGGCAACACTGAAGCTTTCTTT
cdr3_aa: CSVEPMTGGNTEAFF

d_call: TRBD2
clone_size: few
j_call: TRBJ2-1
v_call: TRBV30
cdr3_nt: TGTGCCTGGAGTGGATCGGGAGGGCCAAGGTTCTTC
cdr3_aa: CAWSGSGGPRFF

d_call: TRBD1
clone_size: few
j_call: TRBJ1-1
v_call: TRBV10-3
cdr3_nt: TGTGCCATCAGTGCTGACGAGGGGGCCACTGAAGATTTCTTT
cdr3_aa: CAISADEGATEDFF

d_call: NA
clone_size: few
j_call: TRBJ1-2
v_call: TRBV28
cdr3_nt: TGTGCCATCTCCAAGATCAGGGTCGGAGATGGCTACACCTTC
cdr3_aa: CAISKIRVGDGYTF

d_call: TRBD1
clone_size: NA
j_call: TRBJ2-1
v_call: TRBV2
cdr3_nt: TGTGCCATCAGCCACCAGGCAGGGGGACACAATGAGCAGTTCTTC
cdr3_aa: CAISHQAGGHNEQFF

d_call: TRBD2
clone_size: NA
j_call: TRBJ2-6
v_call: TRBV7-7
cdr3_nt: TGTGCTAGCCGGGGGGAAACTGGGGCCAACGTCCTGACTTTC
cdr3_aa: CASRGETGANVLTF

d_call: NA
clone_size: medium-sized
j_call: TRBJ2-7
v_call: TRBV11-3
cdr3_nt: TGTGCCAGCAGCTTAGTTGGGAGACCCGACGAGCAGTACTTC
cdr3_aa: CASSLVGRPDEQYF

d_call: NA
clone_size: once
j_call: TRBJ2-3
v_call: TRBV30
cdr3_nt: TGTGCCTGGAGTTTGGGGGGAGATACGCAGTATTTT
cdr3_aa: CAWSLGGDTQYF

d_call: NA
clone_size: medium-sized
j_call: TRBJ2-3
v_call: TRBV30
cdr3_nt: TGTGCCTGTAGCAGGCCAGATACGCAGTATTTT
cdr3_aa: CACSRPDTQYF

d_call: TRBD2
clone_size: many
j_call: TRBJ2-5
v_call: TRBV20-1
cdr3_nt: TGCAGTGTTTCGGGGGGTGGTGTTGAGGAGACCCAGTACTTC
cdr3_aa: CSVSGGGVEETQYF

d_call: TRBD1
clone_size: NA
j_call: TRBJ1-1
v_call: TRBV6-6
cdr3_nt: TGTGCCAGCAGTTACTCGGGGACAGGGACTACTGAAGCTTTCTTT
cdr3_aa: CASSYSGTGTTEAFF

d_call: NA
clone_size: many
j_call: TRBJ1-1
v_call: TRBV9
cdr3_nt: TGTGCCAGCAGCGTAGGGGGTCAGTGGTCCCAGAACACTGAAGCTTTCTTT
cdr3_aa: CASSVGGQWSQNTEAFF

d_call: TRBD1
clone_size: many
j_call: TRBJ2-3
v_call: TRBV5-1
cdr3_nt: TGCGCCAGCAGCCGTGGACAGGGGACAGATACGCAGTATTTT
cdr3_aa: CASSRGQGTDTQYF

d_call: NA
clone_size: NA
j_call: TRBJ1-6
v_call: TRBV6-1
cdr3_nt: TGTGCCAGCAGAGTGGCAGTGGGAGGCTATTCACCCCTCCACTTT
cdr3_aa: CASRVAVGGYSPLHF

d_call: TRBD2
clone_size: medium-sized
j_call: TRBJ2-2
v_call: TRBV12-3/TRBV12-4
cdr3_nt: TGTGCCAGCAGGGAGCTAGCGGGGGGAAGGAACACCGGGGAGCTGTTTTTT
cdr3_aa: CASRELAGGRNTGELFF

d_call: NA
clone_size: many
j_call: TRBJ1-5
v_call: TRBV10-2
cdr3_nt: TGCGCCAGCAGTGAGTCGATAAACAGGGTCCAACAGCCCCAGCATTTT
cdr3_aa: CASSESINRVQQPQHF

d_call: NA
clone_size: medium-sized
j_call: TRBJ2-7
v_call: TRBV2
cdr3_nt: TGTGCCAGCAGTGAGTTGGGGCAGGGGTCCTACGAGCAGTACTTC
cdr3_aa: CASSELGQGSYEQYF

d_call: NA
clone_size: medium-sized
j_call: TRBJ2-3
v_call: TRBV4-2
cdr3_nt: TGTGCCAGCAGCCAAGCGTTCCGGGGGGCCGACACAGATACGCAGTATTTT
cdr3_aa: CASSQAFRGADTDTQYF

d_call: NA
clone_size: many
j_call: TRBJ1-1
v_call: TRBV9
cdr3_nt: TGTGCCAGCAGCGCCATGGAACGGATTAGGGGTATCACTGAAGCTTTCTTT
cdr3_aa: CASSAMERIRGITEAFF

d_call: NA
clone_size: many
j_call: TRBJ1-4
v_call: TRBV6-4
cdr3_nt: TGTGCCAGCAGTGTTTACCCGGCCCCGACGGTTGATATAACTAATGAAAAACTGTTTTTT
cdr3_aa: CASSVYPAPTVDITNEKLFF

d_call: TRBD2
clone_size: few
j_call: TRBJ2-1
v_call: TRBV20-1
cdr3_nt: TGCAGTGCTAGGACCCGAGGACTAGCGGGGGGCCCCTCCTACAATGAGCAGTTCTTC
cdr3_aa: CSARTRGLAGGPSYNEQFF

d_call: NA
clone_size: medium-sized
j_call: TRBJ2-2
v_call: TRBV7-3
cdr3_nt: TGTGCCAGCAGCTGGACAATCACCGGGGAGCTGTTTTTT
cdr3_aa: CASSWTITGELFF

d_call: TRBD1
clone_size: medium-sized
j_call: TRBJ2-7
v_call: TRBV25-1
cdr3_nt: TGTGCCAGCAGTGCTCCGGGACAGGGCCACGAGCAGTACTTC
cdr3_aa: CASSAPGQGHEQYF

d_call: NA
clone_size: NA
j_call: TRBJ2-1
v_call: TRBV12-3/TRBV12-4
cdr3_nt: TGTGCCAGCATAGCCTGGACAGAGTACAATGAGCAGTTCTTC
cdr3_aa: CASIAWTEYNEQFF

d_call: TRBD2
clone_size: medium-sized
j_call: TRBJ2-1
v_call: TRBV6-5
cdr3_nt: TGTGCCAGCAGTTATGGGACTAGCGGGAGTTATGAGCAGTTCTTC
cdr3_aa: CASSYGTSGSYEQFF

d_call: NA
clone_size: medium-sized
j_call: TRBJ1-5
v_call: TRBV6-1
cdr3_nt: TGTGCCAGCAGCCACTGGCCGGTTGGTCAGCCCCAGCATTTT
cdr3_aa: CASSHWPVGQPQHF

d_call: NA
clone_size: NA
j_call: TRBJ1-3
v_call: TRBV9
cdr3_nt: TGTGCCAGCAGCGTAGAGGCAGGGAACGGAAACACCATATATTTT
cdr3_aa: CASSVEAGNGNTIYF

d_call: NA
clone_size: many
j_call: TRBJ2-7
v_call: TRBV20-1
cdr3_nt: TGCAGTGCTCAATTCCCAGGCAGGGCCCACGAGCAGTACTTC
cdr3_aa: CSAQFPGRAHEQYF

d_call: TRBD2
clone_size: medium-sized
j_call: TRBJ2-7
v_call: TRBV5-1
cdr3_nt: TGCGCCAGCAGCAGGGGGACTAGCGGGACTTCTTCCTCCTACGAGCAGTACTTC
cdr3_aa: CASSRGTSGTSSSYEQYF

d_call: NA
clone_size: many
j_call: TRBJ2-7
v_call: TRBV5-6
cdr3_nt: TGTGCCAGCAGGCGGGACGCAGGGTATAACGAGCAGTACTTC
cdr3_aa: CASRRDAGYNEQYF

d_call: TRBD2
clone_size: medium-sized
j_call: TRBJ2-1
v_call: TRBV19
cdr3_nt: TGTGCCAGTAGTATACCGGGACTAGCGAATGAGCAGTTCTTC
cdr3_aa: CASSIPGLANEQFF

d_call: NA
clone_size: medium-sized
j_call: TRBJ2-7
v_call: TRBV5-1
cdr3_nt: TGCGCCAGCAGCTTGGGCGGGGGCGCTGAGAGCTCCTACGAGCAGTACTTC
cdr3_aa: CASSLGGGAESSYEQYF

d_call: NA
clone_size: medium-sized
j_call: TRBJ2-7
v_call: TRBV6-1
cdr3_nt: TGTGCCAGCAGTAATAGCCCCTACGAGCAGTACTTC
cdr3_aa: CASSNSPYEQYF

d_call: NA
clone_size: many
j_call: TRBJ2-1
v_call: TRBV11-3
cdr3_nt: TGTGCCAGCAGCTTAGGCCCGCTCCCCTGGGCAGGGGCCGTGGATGAGCAGTTCTTC
cdr3_aa: CASSLGPLPWAGAVDEQFF

d_call: TRBD2
clone_size: NA
j_call: TRBJ2-7
v_call: TRBV11-2
cdr3_nt: TGTGCCAGCAGCTTAGGAGCGGGGGGACGCACCTACGAGCAGTACTTC
cdr3_aa: CASSLGAGGRTYEQYF

d_call: NA
clone_size: many
j_call: TRBJ1-1
v_call: TRBV5-1
cdr3_nt: TGCGCCAGCAGCTGGCAATTCAACACTGAAGCTTTCTTT
cdr3_aa: CASSWQFNTEAFF